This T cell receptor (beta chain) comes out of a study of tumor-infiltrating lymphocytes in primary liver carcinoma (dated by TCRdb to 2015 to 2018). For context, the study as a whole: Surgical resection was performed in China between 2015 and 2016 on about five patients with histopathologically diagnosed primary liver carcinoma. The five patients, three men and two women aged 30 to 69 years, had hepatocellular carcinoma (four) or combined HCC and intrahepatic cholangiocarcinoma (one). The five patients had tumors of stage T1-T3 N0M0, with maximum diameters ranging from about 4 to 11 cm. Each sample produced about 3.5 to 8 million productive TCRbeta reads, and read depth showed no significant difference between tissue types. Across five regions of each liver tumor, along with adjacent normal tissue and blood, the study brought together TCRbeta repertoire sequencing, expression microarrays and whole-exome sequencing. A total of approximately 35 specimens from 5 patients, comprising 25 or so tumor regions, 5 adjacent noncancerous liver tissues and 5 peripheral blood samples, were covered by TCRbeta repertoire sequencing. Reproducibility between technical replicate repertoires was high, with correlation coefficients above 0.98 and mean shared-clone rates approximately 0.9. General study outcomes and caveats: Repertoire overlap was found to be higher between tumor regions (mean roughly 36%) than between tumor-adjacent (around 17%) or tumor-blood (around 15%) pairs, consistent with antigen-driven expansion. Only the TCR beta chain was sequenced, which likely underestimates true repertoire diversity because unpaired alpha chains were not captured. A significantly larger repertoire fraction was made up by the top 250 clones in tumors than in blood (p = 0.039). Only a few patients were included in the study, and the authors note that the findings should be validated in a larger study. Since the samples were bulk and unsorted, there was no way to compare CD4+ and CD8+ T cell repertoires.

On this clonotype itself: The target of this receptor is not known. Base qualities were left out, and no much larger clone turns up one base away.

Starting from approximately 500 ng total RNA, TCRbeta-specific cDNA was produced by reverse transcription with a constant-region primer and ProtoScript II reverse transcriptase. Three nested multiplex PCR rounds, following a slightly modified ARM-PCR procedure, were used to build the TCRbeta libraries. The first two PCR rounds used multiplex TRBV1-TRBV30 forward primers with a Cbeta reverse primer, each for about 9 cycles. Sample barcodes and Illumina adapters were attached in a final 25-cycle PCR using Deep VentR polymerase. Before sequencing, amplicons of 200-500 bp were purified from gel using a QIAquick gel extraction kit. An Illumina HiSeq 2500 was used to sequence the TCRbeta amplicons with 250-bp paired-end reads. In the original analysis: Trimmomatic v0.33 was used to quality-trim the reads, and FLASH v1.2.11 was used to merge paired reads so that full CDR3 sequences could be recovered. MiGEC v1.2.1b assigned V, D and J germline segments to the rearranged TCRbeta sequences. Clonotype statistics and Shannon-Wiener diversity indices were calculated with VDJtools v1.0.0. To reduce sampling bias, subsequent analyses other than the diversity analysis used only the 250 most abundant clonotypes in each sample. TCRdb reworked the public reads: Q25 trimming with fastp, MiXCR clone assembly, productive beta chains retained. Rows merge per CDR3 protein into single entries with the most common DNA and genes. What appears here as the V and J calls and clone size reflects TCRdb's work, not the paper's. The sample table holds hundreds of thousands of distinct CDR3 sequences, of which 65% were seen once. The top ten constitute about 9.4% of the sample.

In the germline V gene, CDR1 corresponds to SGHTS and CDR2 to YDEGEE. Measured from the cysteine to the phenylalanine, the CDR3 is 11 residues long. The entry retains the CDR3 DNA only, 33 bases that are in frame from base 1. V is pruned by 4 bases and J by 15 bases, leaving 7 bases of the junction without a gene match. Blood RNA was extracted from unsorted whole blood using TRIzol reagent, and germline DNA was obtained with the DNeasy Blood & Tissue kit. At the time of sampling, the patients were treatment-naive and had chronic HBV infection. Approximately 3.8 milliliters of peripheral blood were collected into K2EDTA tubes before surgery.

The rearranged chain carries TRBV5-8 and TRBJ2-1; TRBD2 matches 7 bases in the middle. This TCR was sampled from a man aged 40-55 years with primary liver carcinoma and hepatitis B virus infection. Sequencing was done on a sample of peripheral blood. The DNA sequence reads TGTGCCAGCAGCCCGGAGCGGGGCGCGTTCTTC. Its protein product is CASSPERGAFF.